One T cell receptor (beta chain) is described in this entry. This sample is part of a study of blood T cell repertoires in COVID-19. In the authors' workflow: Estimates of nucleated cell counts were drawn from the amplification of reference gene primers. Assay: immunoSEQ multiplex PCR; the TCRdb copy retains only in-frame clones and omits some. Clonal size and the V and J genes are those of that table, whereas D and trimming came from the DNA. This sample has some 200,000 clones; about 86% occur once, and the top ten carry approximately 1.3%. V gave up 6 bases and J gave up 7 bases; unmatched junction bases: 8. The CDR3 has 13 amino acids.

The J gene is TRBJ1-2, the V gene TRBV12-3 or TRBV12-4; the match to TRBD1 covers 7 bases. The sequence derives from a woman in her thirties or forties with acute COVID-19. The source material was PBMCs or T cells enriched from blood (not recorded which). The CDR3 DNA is TGTGCCAGCAGCCGACAGGGAGGAAGTGGCTACACCTTC. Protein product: CASSRQGGSGYTF.